This T cell receptor (beta chain) was retrieved from a study of CD8 T cells in Susac syndrome. V gave up 1 base and J gave up 9 bases, with 16 bases separating them. Germline V gene data show CDR1 as SGHRS and CDR2 as YFSETQ. This CDR3 is 14 amino acids long. Reverse transcription of roughly 0.45 to 1 ug RNA used random hexamers. A single record per CDR3 protein comes from TCRdb applying MiXCR to the immunoSEQ multiplex PCR reads. The repertoire includes 300,000 to 350,000 distinct CDR3 sequences, about 91% of them detected once, and roughly 0.059% sits in the top ten. The source material was CD4+ T cells from PBMCs. The chain uses TRBV5-1 and TRBJ1-1; D might be TRBD1 (6 bases). The TCR was taken from a human donor with multiple sclerosis. This chain's CDR3 is CASSLNRVSTKAFF. The CDR3 DNA reads as TGCGCCAGCAGCTTGAACAGGGTTAGCACGAAAGCTTTCTTT.